The source of this TCR beta chain is a study of blood T cell repertoires in COVID-19. CDR1 and CDR2 (germline): SGHKS, YYEKEE (reference sequence). J lost 4 bases, V lost 0 bases, and 1 base had no gene match. The CDR3 contains 14 residues. Method: immunoSEQ multiplex PCR; TCRdb's copy keeps in-frame clones and lacks some. The repertoire consists of fewer than 250,000 clones, with roughly 83% occurring once and the leading ten covering 2.5% to 3.5%. Two negative PCRs, clearance, or symptom resolution were required of recovered Cohort 3 donors. Input material: PBMCs or T cells enriched from blood (not recorded which). The sequence derives from a woman aged 25 to 39 who had recovered from COVID-19. This chain connects TRBV5-5 to TRBJ1-1; TRBD1 matches 9 bases. CDR3 residues: CASSLGQGGTEAFF. In nucleotides, the CDR3 is TGTGCCAGCAGCTTGGGACAGGGGGGCACTGAAGCTTTCTTT.